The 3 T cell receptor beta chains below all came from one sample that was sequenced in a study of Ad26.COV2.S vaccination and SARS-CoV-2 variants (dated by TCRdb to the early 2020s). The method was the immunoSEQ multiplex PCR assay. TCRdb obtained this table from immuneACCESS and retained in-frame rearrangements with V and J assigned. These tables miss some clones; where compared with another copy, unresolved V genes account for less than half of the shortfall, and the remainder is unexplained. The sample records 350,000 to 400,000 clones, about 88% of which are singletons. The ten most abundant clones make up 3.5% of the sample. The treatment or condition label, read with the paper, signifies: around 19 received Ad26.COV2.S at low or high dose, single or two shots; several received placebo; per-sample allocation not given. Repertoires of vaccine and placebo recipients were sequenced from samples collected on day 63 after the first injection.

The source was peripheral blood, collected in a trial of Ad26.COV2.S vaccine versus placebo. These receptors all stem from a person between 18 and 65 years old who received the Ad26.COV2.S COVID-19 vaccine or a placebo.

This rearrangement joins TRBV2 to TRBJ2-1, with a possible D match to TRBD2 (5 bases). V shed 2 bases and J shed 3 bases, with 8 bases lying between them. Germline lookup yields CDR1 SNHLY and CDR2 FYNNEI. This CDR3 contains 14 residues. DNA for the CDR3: TGTGCCAGCAGTGAATTTGGACTCTACAATGAGCAGTTCTTC. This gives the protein CASSEFGLYNEQFF. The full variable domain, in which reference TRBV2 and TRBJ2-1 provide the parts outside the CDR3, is EPEVTQTPSHQVTQMGQEVILRCVPISNHLYFYWYRQILGQKVEFLVSFYNNEISEKSEIFDDQFSVERPDGSNFTLKIRSTKLEDSAMYFCASSEFGLYNEQFFGPGTRLTVL.

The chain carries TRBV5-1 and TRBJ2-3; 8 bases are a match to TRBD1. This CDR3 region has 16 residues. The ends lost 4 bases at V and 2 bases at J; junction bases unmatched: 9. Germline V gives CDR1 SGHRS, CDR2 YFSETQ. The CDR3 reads CASSNIGTGTTDTQYF. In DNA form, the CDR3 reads TGCGCCAGCAGCAATATCGGGACAGGAACCACAGATACGCAGTATTTT.

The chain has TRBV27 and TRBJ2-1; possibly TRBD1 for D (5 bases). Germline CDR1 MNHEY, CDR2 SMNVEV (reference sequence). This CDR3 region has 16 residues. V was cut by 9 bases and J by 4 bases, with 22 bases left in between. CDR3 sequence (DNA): TGTGCCAGTAAACCTTACAGGATAGGGGTTTACAATGAGCAGTTCTTC. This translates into CASKPYRIGVYNEQFF.